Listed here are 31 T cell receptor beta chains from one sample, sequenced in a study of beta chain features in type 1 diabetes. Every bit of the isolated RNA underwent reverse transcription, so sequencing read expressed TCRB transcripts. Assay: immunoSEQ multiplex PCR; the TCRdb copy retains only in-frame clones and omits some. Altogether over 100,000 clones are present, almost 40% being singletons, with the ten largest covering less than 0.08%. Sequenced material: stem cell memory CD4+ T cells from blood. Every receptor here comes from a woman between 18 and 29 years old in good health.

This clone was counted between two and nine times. Here the CDR3 reads CASSPPHLPGSNVLTF. The CDR3 nucleotides are TGTGCCAGCAGCCCACCCCATTTACCGGGGTCCAACGTCCTGACTTTC. The J gene is TRBJ2-6, the V gene TRBV7-3; tentative D call: TRBD2 (5 bases). The ends were cut back, 5 bases at V and 8 bases at J, with 19 bases in the middle. The CDR3 is made up of 16 amino acids. Germline CDR1 SGHTA, CDR2 FQGTGA.

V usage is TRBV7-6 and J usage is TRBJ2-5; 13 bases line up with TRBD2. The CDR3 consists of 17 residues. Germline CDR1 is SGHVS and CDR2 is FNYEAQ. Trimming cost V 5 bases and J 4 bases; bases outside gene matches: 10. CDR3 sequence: CASSTRLAGGVTETQYF. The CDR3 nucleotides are TGTGCCAGCAGCACGAGACTAGCGGGAGGAGTAACAGAGACCCAGTACTTC.

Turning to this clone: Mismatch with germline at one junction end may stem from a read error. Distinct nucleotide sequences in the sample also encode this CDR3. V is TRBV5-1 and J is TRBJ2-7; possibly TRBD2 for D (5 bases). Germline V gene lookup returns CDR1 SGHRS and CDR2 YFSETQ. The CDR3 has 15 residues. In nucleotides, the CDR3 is TGCGCCAGCAGCTTGGAGACTACCACTTCCTACGAGCAGTACTTT. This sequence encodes CASSLETTTSYEQYF.

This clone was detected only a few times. The CDR3: CAWTSGSYEQYF. In DNA form, the CDR3 reads TGTGCCTGGACTAGCGGATCCTACGAGCAGTACTTC. The J gene is TRBJ2-7, the V gene TRBV30; 7 nucleotides agree with TRBD2. This CDR3 is 12 amino acids long. The germline V gene has CDR1 GTSNPN and CDR2 SVGIG (reference sequence). V dropped 4 bases and J dropped 1; count of bases not matched to a gene: 1. The full variable domain, completed using reference TRBV30 and TRBJ2-7, is SQTIHQWPATLVQPVGSPLSLECTVEGTSNPNLYWYRQAAGRGLQLLFYSVGIGQISSEVPQNLSASRPQDRQFILSSKKLLLSDSGFYLCAWTSGSYEQYFGPGTRLTVT.

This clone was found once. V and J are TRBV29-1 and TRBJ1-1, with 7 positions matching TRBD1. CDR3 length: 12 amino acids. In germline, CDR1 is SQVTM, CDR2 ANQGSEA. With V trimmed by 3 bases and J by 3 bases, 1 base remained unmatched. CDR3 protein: CSVEGQYTEAFF. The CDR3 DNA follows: TGCAGCGTTGAGGGACAGTACACTGAAGCTTTCTTT.

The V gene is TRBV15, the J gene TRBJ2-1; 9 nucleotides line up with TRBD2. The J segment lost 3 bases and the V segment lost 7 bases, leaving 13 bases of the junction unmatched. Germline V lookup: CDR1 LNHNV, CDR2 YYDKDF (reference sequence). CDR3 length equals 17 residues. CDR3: CATKLVAAGGFYNEQFF. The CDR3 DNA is TGTGCCACCAAATTAGTAGCTGCGGGGGGGTTCTACAATGAGCAGTTCTTC.

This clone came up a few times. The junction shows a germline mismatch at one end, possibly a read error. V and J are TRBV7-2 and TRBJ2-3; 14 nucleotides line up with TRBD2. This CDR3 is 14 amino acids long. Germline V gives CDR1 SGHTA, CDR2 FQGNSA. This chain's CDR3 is CASSTGLAGDPQYF. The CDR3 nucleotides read TGTGCCAGCAGCACGGGACTAGCGGGAGATCCGCAGTATTTT.

The CDR3 protein is CASSRAGASYNEQFF. The CDR3 coding sequence is TGTGCCAGCAGCCGGGCGGGCGCCTCCTACAATGAGCAGTTCTTC. The chain couples TRBV14 to TRBJ2-1, with a possible D match to TRBD2 (5 bases). This CDR3 comprises 15 residues. Germline V lookup: CDR1 SGHDN, CDR2 FVKESK. Trimming pared 4 bases from V and 0 bases from J, leaving 10 bases between.

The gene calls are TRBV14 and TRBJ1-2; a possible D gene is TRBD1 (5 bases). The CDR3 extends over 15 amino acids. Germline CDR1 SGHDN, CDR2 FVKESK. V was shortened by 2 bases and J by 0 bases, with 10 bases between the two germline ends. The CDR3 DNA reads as TGTGCCAGCAGCCAACGGACGGGGGCTAACTATGGCTACACCTTC. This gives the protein CASSQRTGANYGYTF.

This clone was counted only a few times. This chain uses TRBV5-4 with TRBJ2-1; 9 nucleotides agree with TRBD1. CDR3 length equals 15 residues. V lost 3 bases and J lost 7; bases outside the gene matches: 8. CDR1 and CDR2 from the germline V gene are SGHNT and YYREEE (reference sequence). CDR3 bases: TGTGCCAGCAGCTCACCGGGACAGGGCTCTAATGAGCAGTTCTTC. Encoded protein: CASSSPGQGSNEQFF.

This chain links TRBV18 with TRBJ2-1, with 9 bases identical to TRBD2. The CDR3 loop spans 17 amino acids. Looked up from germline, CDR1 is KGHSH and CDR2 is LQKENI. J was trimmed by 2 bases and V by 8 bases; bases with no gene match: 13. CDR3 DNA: TGTGCCAGCGGACTAGCGCTCGGGGGGGGCACCTACAATGAGCAGTTCTTC. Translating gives CASGLALGGGTYNEQFF.

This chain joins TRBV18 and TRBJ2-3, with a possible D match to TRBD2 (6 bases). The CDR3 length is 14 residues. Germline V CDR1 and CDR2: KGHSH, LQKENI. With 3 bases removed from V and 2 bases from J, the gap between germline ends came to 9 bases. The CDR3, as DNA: TGTGCCAGCTCACCGGACTATGTCACAGATACGCAGTATTTT. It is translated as CASSPDYVTDTQYF.

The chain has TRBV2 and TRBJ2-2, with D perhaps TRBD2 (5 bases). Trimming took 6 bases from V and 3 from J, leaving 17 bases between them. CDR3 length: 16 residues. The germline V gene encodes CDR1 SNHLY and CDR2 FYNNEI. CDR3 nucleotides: TGTGCCAGCAGACAATCCCGAGTGGGAGACACCGGGGAGCTGTTTTTT. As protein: CASRQSRVGDTGELFF.

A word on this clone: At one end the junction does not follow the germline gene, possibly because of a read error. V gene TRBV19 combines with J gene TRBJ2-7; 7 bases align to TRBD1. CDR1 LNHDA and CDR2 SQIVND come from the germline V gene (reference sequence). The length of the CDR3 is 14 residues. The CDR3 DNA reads TGTGCCAGCAGTAACAGGGGTCAAGGCTACGAGCAGTACTTC. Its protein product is CASSNRGQGYEQYF.

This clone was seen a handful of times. This CDR3 is CASSWGLAGVDNEQFF. CDR3 coding DNA: TGTGCCAGCAGCTGGGGACTAGCGGGAGTGGACAATGAGCAGTTCTTC. V gene TRBV7-9 combines with J gene TRBJ2-1; 14 bases line up with TRBD2. Germline CDR1 SEHNR, CDR2 FQNEAQ (reference sequence). V trimming: 4 bases; J trimming: 5 bases; junction bases outside the gene matches: 4. The CDR3 length is 16 residues.

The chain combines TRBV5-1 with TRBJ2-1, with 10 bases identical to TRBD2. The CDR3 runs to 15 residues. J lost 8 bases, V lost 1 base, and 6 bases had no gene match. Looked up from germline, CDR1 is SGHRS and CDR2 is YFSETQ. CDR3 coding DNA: TGCGCCAGCAGCTTGACCCTAGCGGGAGCGGATGAGCAGTTCTTC. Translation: CASSLTLAGADEQFF.

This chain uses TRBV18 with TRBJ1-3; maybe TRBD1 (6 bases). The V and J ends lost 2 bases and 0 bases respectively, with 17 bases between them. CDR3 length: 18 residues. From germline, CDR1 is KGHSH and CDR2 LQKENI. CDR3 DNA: TGTGCCAGCTCACCAACTGCCCCTGGACAGTACTCTGGAAACACCATATATTTT. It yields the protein CASSPTAPGQYSGNTIYF. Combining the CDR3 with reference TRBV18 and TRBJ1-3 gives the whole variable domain NAGVMQNPRHLVRRRGQEARLRCSPMKGHSHVYWYRQLPEEGLKFMVYLQKENIIDESGMPKERFSAEFPKEGPSILRIQQVVRGDSAAYFCASSPTAPGQYSGNTIYFGEGSWLTVV.

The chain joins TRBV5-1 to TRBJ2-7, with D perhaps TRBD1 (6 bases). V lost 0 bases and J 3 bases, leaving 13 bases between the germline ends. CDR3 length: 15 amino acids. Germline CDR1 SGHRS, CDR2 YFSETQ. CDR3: CASSLEATGSYEQYF. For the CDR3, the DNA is TGCGCCAGCAGCTTGGAGGCGACAGGAAGCTACGAGCAGTACTTC.

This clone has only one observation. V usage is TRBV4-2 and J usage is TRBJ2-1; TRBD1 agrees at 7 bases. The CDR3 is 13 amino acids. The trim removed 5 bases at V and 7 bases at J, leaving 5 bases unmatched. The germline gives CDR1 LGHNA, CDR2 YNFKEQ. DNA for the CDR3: TGTGCCAGCAGCGGGGACAGCCTGAATGAGCAGTTCTTC. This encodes CASSGDSLNEQFF.

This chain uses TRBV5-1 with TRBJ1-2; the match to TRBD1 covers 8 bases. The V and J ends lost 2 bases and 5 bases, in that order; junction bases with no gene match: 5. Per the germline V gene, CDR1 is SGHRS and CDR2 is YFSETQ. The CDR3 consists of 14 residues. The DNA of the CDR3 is TGCGCCAGCAGCTTTGACAGGGGTCCTTATGGCTACACCTTC. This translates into CASSFDRGPYGYTF.

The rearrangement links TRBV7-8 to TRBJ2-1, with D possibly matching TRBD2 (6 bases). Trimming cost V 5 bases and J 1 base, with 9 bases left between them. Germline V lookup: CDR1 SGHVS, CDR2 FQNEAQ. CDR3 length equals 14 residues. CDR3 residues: CASSPGLSYNEQFF. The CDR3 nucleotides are TGTGCCAGCAGCCCAGGACTATCCTACAATGAGCAGTTCTTC.

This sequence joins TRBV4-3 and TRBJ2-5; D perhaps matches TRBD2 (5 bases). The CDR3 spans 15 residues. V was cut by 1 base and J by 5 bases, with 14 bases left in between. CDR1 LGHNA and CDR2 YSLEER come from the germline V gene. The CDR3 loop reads CASSQVFGRGETQYF. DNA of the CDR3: TGCGCCAGCAGCCAAGTTTTCGGACGCGGGGAGACCCAGTACTTC.

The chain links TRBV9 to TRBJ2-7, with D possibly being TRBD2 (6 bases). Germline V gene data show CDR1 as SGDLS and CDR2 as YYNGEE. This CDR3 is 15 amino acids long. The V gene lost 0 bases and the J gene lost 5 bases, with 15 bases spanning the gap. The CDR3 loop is CASSVGHVGSHEQYF. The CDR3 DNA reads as TGTGCCAGCAGCGTAGGCCACGTCGGGAGTCACGAGCAGTACTTC.

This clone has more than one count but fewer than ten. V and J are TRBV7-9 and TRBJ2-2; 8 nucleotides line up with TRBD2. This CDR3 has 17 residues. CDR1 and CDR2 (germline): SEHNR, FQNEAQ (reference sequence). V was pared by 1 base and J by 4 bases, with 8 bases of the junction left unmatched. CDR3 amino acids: CASSLGRLATFTGELFF. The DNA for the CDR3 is TGTGCCAGCAGCTTAGGGAGACTAGCGACATTCACCGGGGAGCTGTTTTTT.

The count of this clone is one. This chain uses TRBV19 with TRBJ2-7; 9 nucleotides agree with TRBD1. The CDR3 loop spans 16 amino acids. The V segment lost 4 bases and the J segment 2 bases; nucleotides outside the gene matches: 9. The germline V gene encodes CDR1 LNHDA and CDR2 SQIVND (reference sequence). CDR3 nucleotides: TGTGCCAGTAGTACCCCCCCCGGGACAGGGACCTACGAGCAGTACTTC. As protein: CASSTPPGTGTYEQYF.

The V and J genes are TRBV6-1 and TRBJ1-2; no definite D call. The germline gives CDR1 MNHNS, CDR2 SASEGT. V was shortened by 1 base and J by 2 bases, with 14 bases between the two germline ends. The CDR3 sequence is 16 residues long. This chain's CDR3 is CASSEVFPVLNYGYTF. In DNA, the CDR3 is TGTGCCAGCAGTGAAGTATTCCCGGTTTTGAACTATGGCTACACCTTC.

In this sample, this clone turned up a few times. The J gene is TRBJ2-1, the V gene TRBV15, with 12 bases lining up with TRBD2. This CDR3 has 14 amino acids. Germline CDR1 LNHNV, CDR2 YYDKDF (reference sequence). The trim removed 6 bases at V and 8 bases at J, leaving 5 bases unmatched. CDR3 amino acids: CATSTSGRRDEQFF. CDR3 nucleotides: TGTGCCACCAGTACTAGCGGGAGGCGGGATGAGCAGTTCTTC.

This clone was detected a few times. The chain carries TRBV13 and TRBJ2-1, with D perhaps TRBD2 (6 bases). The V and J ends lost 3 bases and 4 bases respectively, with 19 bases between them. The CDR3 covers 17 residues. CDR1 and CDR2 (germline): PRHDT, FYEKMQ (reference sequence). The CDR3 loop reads CASSLRRIIADYNEQFF. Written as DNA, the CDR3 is TGTGCCAGCAGCTTGAGGAGGATAATAGCGGATTACAATGAGCAGTTCTTC.

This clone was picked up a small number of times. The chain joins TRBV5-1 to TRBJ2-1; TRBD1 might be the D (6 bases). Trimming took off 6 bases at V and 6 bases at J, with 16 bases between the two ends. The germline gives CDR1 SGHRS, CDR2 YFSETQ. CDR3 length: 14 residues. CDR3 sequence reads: CASKSLQGGNEQFF. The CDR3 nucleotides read TGCGCCAGCAAGAGTCTACAGGGCGGCAATGAGCAGTTCTTC.

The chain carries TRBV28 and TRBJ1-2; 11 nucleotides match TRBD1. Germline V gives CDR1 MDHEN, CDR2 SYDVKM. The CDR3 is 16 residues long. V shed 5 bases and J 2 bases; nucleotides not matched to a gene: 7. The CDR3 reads CASSTTGQGANYGYTF. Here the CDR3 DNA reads TGTGCCAGCAGTACGACTGGACAGGGGGCAAACTATGGCTACACCTTC.

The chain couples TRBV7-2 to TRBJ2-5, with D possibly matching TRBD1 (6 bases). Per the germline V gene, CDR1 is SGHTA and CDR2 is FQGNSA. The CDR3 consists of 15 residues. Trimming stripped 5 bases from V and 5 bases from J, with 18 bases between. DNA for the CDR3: TGTGCCAGCAGCGTTAGGACGTCGAGGGGGGAGACCCAGTACTTC. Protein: CASSVRTSRGETQYF.